This is a list of T cell receptor beta chains from one sample in a study of CD8+CD57+ T cells in acquired aplastic anemia. TCRdb reprocessed the reads via MiXCR and lists one record per CDR3 protein. The sample has about 150,000 distinct CDR3 sequences, roughly half seen once. Sample: sorted CD4+, CD8+, or CD8+CD57+ T cells (not recorded which) from PBMCs. These receptors originate from a human donor with aplastic anemia. CDR3s include the opening cysteine and the closing phenylalanine or tryptophan. D genes are given only for firm matches. Size is omitted from some rows. Given values are once, few, many or a class for expanded clones.

cdr3_length	d_call	v_call	clone_size	j_call	cdr3_nt	cdr3_aa
15	-	TRBV20-1	-	TRBJ1-2	TGCAGTGCTAGAGCCGTATATCTGGGGGCTAATGGCTACACCTTC	CSARAVYLGANGYTF
16	TRBD1	TRBV7-6	many	TRBJ1-4	TGTGCCAGCAGCCCAGCGGCGGGACAGCTTAATGAAAAACTGTTTTTT	CASSPAAGQLNEKLFF
16	TRBD1	TRBV14	-	TRBJ2-1	TGTGCCAGCAGCCCTAGTCAGGGGGCTGAGAACAATGAGCAGTTCTTC	CASSPSQGAENNEQFF
13	-	TRBV7-9	many	TRBJ1-1	TGTGCCAGCAGCTTAAGTGGTGCAACTGAAGCTTTCTTT	CASSLSGATEAFF
13	TRBD2	TRBV7-9	few	TRBJ2-5	TGTGCCAGCAGCCAAGAAGCGGGGGAGACCCAGTACTTC	CASSQEAGETQYF
14	-	TRBV29-1	once	TRBJ1-3	TGCAGCGTTGTGGGAGAAGTAAGTGGAAACACCATATATTTT	CSVVGEVSGNTIYF
15	-	TRBV2	few	TRBJ2-1	TGTGCCAACGCTTCTAGCGCGAGCTCCTACAATGAGCAGTTCTTC	CANASSASSYNEQFF
15	-	TRBV12-3/TRBV12-4	-	TRBJ2-7	TGTGCCAGCAGTTTTTCAACGGACTGGACCTACGAGCAGTACTTC	CASSFSTDWTYEQYF
15	TRBD2	TRBV6-2/TRBV6-3	many	TRBJ2-1	TGTGCCAGCAGTTACGGGGAGGGGAAGTTTCGAGAGCAGTTCTTC	CASSYGEGKFREQFF
17	-	TRBV4-2	-	TRBJ2-1	TGTGCCAGCAGCCAAGAATGGGGGCCGGGACTCTGGGATGAGCAGTTCTTC	CASSQEWGPGLWDEQFF
13	-	TRBV6-1	many	TRBJ2-1	TGTGCCAGCAGTGAAAGGAGGGGCTATGAGCAGTTCTTC	CASSERRGYEQFF
13	-	TRBV7-2	few	TRBJ1-1	TGTGCCAGCAGGGAAAGGAGGGTCACTGAAGCTTTCTTT	CASRERRVTEAFF
13	-	TRBV19	-	TRBJ2-1	TGTGCCAGTAGTATGGGGACCTACAATGAGCAGTTCTTC	CASSMGTYNEQFF
13	TRBD2	TRBV15	-	TRBJ2-2	TGTGCCACCAGATGGGGACTACCCGGGGAGCTGTTTTTT	CATRWGLPGELFF
17	-	TRBV4-1	few	TRBJ1-5	TGCGCCAGCAGCCAAGATTCGGGGCAGGGGTCGGATCAGCCCCAGCATTTT	CASSQDSGQGSDQPQHF
14	TRBD1	TRBV7-2	-	TRBJ2-7	TGTGCCAGCAGCTTAGGGACAGGTTTGGGAGAGCAGTACTTC	CASSLGTGLGEQYF
14	TRBD1	TRBV19	many	TRBJ1-5	TGTGCCAGTAGTATAACAGGGGGCGATCAGCCCCAGCATTTT	CASSITGGDQPQHF
15	-	TRBV5-1	many	TRBJ2-7	TGCGCCAGCAGCCCAGGTGACCCAGGGGAGGGGAAGCAGTACTTC	CASSPGDPGEGKQYF
12	TRBD1	TRBV6-1	many	TRBJ1-2	TGTGCCAGCAGTAGGGACAGCTATGGCTACACCTTC	CASSRDSYGYTF
15	-	TRBV29-1	-	TRBJ2-3	TGCAGCGTTGAAAGACAGGTATTGAGGACAGATACGCAGTATTTT	CSVERQVLRTDTQYF
14	-	TRBV29-1	many	TRBJ2-5	TGCAGCGTTGAGGCGGCAGGGGATGTCGAGACCCAGTACTTC	CSVEAAGDVETQYF
18	-	TRBV11-1	few	TRBJ2-2	TGTGCCAGCAGCTTGTTGAAGGGGACTGTCCCGAACACCGGGGAGCTGTTTTTT	CASSLLKGTVPNTGELFF
16	-	TRBV4-3	many	TRBJ2-1	TGCGCCAGCAGCCAAGACGGACAGCGGGGAGGAAATGAGCAGTTCTTC	CASSQDGQRGGNEQFF
14	-	TRBV19	-	TRBJ1-2	TGTGCCAGTAGTATCTCCGCAGGAGGGTATGGCTACACCTTC	CASSISAGGYGYTF
15	TRBD1	TRBV25-1	-	TRBJ2-7	TGTGCCAGCAGTGAGGGGAACAGGGGGCTCTACGAGCAGTACTTC	CASSEGNRGLYEQYF
12	-	TRBV29-1	few	TRBJ2-5	TGCAGCGTTGTTGGGGTAGAGGAGACCCAGTACTTC	CSVVGVEETQYF
13	TRBD1	TRBV29-1	-	TRBJ2-3	TGCAGCGCAACAGGGGGTGGTGCAGATACGCAGTATTTT	CSATGGGADTQYF
17	TRBD2	TRBV20-1	many	TRBJ2-1	TGCAGTGCTAGGGACCCTCGGACTAGCGGTCTTTGGGATGAGCAGTTCTTC	CSARDPRTSGLWDEQFF
13	-	TRBV25-1	-	TRBJ1-1	TGTGCCAGCAGTGAGGTGGGGGACACTGAAGCTTTCTTT	CASSEVGDTEAFF
13	-	TRBV19	-	TRBJ2-7	TGTGCCAGTAGACCAGGTGGGGGCCGCGAGCAGTACTTC	CASRPGGGREQYF
14	-	TRBV19	-	TRBJ1-5	TGTGCCAGTAGAAACAACAGGGCTTCCGGGCCCCAGCATTTT	CASRNNRASGPQHF
13	-	TRBV20-1	-	TRBJ2-1	TGCAGTGCTCCCGCATCGGACTACAATGAGCAGTTCTTC	CSAPASDYNEQFF
13	-	TRBV7-8	-	TRBJ1-5	TGTGCCAGCAGCCCGAGTCTGAATCAGCCCCAGCATTTT	CASSPSLNQPQHF
17	-	TRBV7-9	many	TRBJ2-1	TGTGCCAGCAGCTTCCCCCCGATGGGGGGGCCATACAATGAGCAGTTCTTC	CASSFPPMGGPYNEQFF
14	-	TRBV25-1	-	TRBJ2-7	TGTGCCAGCAGGACCTCGGGTGGAATCTACGAGCAGTACTTC	CASRTSGGIYEQYF
13	-	TRBV9	-	TRBJ1-1	TGTGCCAGCAGCTTGGACGTGAACACTGAAGCTTTCTTT	CASSLDVNTEAFF
14	-	TRBV4-3	many	TRBJ2-1	TGCGCCAGCAGCCAAGATCCAACGTACAATGAGCAGTTCTTC	CASSQDPTYNEQFF
13	-	TRBV19	-	TRBJ2-7	TGTGCCAGTAGTAGACAGGTGAGCTACGAGCAGTACTTC	CASSRQVSYEQYF
15	TRBD2	TRBV25-1	-	TRBJ2-5	TGTGCCAGCAGTACGACTAGCGGGGCGGGGGAGACCCAGTACTTC	CASSTTSGAGETQYF
13	-	TRBV2	-	TRBJ2-7	TGTGCCAGCAGTTTATGGGGCCCCTACGAGCAGTACTTC	CASSLWGPYEQYF
14	TRBD2	TRBV10-1	-	TRBJ2-2	TGCGCCAGCAGTAGCGGGGACAACACCGGGGAGCTGTTTTTT	CASSSGDNTGELFF
14	TRBD2	TRBV12-3/TRBV12-4	many	TRBJ2-1	TGTGCCAGCAGTTTAGGGTGGGGGGGGACTGAGCAGTTCTTC	CASSLGWGGTEQFF
15	TRBD2	TRBV10-3	-	TRBJ2-1	TGTGCCATCAGTGCGCGGGAGGGGATCTACAATGAGCAGTTCTTC	CAISAREGIYNEQFF
13	-	TRBV10-3	few	TRBJ2-7	TGTGCCACCAGTGGTCCTCCTTCCTACGAGCAGTACTTC	CATSGPPSYEQYF
16	TRBD1	TRBV9	many	TRBJ2-3	TGTGCCAGCAGCTCCCGGACAGGGCCCTCCACAGATACGCAGTATTTT	CASSSRTGPSTDTQYF
14	TRBD2	TRBV6-4	once	TRBJ2-1	TGTGCCAGCAGTGTAGCGGGAGGGAGGGATGAGCAGTTCTTC	CASSVAGGRDEQFF
13	TRBD1	TRBV7-9	-	TRBJ1-1	TGTGCCAGCAGCTCAGGGGGCGAGACTGAAGCTTTCTTT	CASSSGGETEAFF
18	-	TRBV25-1	-	TRBJ1-5	TGTGCCAGCCACTACACGGGACGGATGATTAAGGGCAATCAGCCCCAGCATTTT	CASHYTGRMIKGNQPQHF
17	-	TRBV7-9	many	TRBJ1-4	TGTGCCAGCAGCTTATCAGCAGTGGGGAGGGAGGATGAAAAACTGTTTTTT	CASSLSAVGREDEKLFF
16	TRBD1	TRBV5-1	many	TRBJ2-5	TGCGCCAGCAGCTTGGACAGGGGAAGGGGTAAAGAGACCCAGTACTTC	CASSLDRGRGKETQYF
15	TRBD1	TRBV14	many	TRBJ2-7	TGTGCCAGCAGCTATGGGACAGGGGCTGCCTACGAGCAGTACTTC	CASSYGTGAAYEQYF
14	-	TRBV15	-	TRBJ1-1	TGTGCCACCAGCAGAGGGGGGGTCATACTTGAAGCTTTCTTT	CATSRGGVILEAFF
14	-	TRBV7-9	many	TRBJ1-6	TGTGCCAGCAGCTCAACAGGATATAATTCACCCCTCCACTTT	CASSSTGYNSPLHF
11	-	TRBV24-1	-	TRBJ2-3	TGTGCCACCAGTCTTACAGATACGCAGTATTTT	CATSLTDTQYF
15	TRBD2	TRBV10-3	-	TRBJ2-1	TGTGCCATCAGCTTTAAAGCGGGGGGGCCCAATGAGCAGTTCTTC	CAISFKAGGPNEQFF
13	-	TRBV6-1	few	TRBJ2-7	TGTGCCAGCAGTACGTACAGGGTCCACGAGCAGTACTTC	CASSTYRVHEQYF
13	-	TRBV7-2	few	TRBJ1-3	TGTGCCAGCAGCTTAGCTCTCGGAAACACCATATATTTT	CASSLALGNTIYF
15	-	TRBV29-1	few	TRBJ2-3	TGCAGCGTTGAATGGTTAGGTACCCCCACAGATACGCAGTATTTT	CSVEWLGTPTDTQYF
13	-	TRBV29-1	once	TRBJ1-1	TGCAGCGTTGCGGGTCGGGGGATCGCTGAAGCTTTCTTT	CSVAGRGIAEAFF